What follows are 30 T cell receptor beta chains derived from one specimen sequenced in a study of blood T cell repertoires in COVID-19. TCRdb keeps only in-frame clones here, not all; method: immunoSEQ multiplex PCR. The table lists about 40,000 clones, roughly 85% of them singletons. Sequencing was performed on peripheral blood. These TCRs come from a human donor in a cohort sampled during active COVID-19.

This clone appeared a single time. The chain recombines TRBV7-8 with TRBJ2-1; no clear D. The CDR3 is 14 amino acids. Germline V gene sequence: CDR1 SGHVS, CDR2 FQNEAQ. The V and J ends lost 3 bases and 3 bases respectively, with 9 bases between them. CDR3 DNA: TGTGCCAGCAGCTTGATTAACGGCTACAATGAGCAGTTCTTC. Amino acids: CASSLINGYNEQFF.

This clone was seen a single time. V gene TRBV14 combines with J gene TRBJ2-2; D unclear. V gave up 8 bases and J gave up 5 bases, with 12 bases separating them. The CDR3 extends over 13 amino acids. CDR1 SGHDN and CDR2 FVKESK come from the germline V gene. In DNA form, the CDR3 reads TGTGCCAGCGCCCGATACGGGACCGGGGAGCTGTTTTTT. Encoded protein: CASARYGTGELFF. The full variable domain, completed using reference TRBV14 and TRBJ2-2, is EAGVTQFPSHSVIEKGQTVTLRCDPISGHDNLYWYRRVMGKEIKFLLHFVKESKQDESGMPNNRFLAERTGGTYSTLKVQPAELEDSGVYFCASARYGTGELFFGEGSRLTVL.

V is TRBV7-8 and J is TRBJ2-7; D might be TRBD2 (6 bases). Trimming took off 6 bases at V and 0 bases at J, with 12 bases between the two ends. This CDR3 region has 14 residues. Germline values: CDR1 SGHVS, CDR2 FQNEAQ. The CDR3 DNA is TGTGCCAGCAGGCAACCGGGACTCTCCTACGAGCAGTACTTC. Amino acids: CASRQPGLSYEQYF.

The CDR3 DNA reads TGTGCCAGTAGTGCCTCAGATTATGAAAAACTGTTTTTT. Its protein is CASSASDYEKLFF. This rearrangement joins TRBV19 to TRBJ1-4; D gene unclear. Germline V gene data show CDR1 as LNHDA and CDR2 as SQIVND (reference sequence). The germline V and J ends were trimmed by 5 bases and 6 bases, with 10 bases remaining between them. This CDR3 region has 13 residues.

This clone was detected only a few times. V is TRBV15 and J is TRBJ1-3; D gene uncertain. This CDR3 has 15 residues. Deletions cut 3 bases from V and 2 bases from J, with 11 bases between. The germline V gene encodes CDR1 LNHNV and CDR2 YYDKDF (reference sequence). CDR3 bases: TGTGCCACCAGCAGGCAAATGGGCGCTGGAAACACCATATATTTT. Protein sequence: CATSRQMGAGNTIYF.

The J gene is TRBJ2-3, the V gene TRBV2; TRBD2 matches at 9 bases. Germline CDR1 SNHLY, CDR2 FYNNEI. V trimming: 6 bases; J trimming: 1 base; junction bases outside the gene matches: 2. This CDR3 contains 14 residues. This chain's CDR3 is CASRRGGGTDTQYF. As DNA, the CDR3 is TGTGCCAGCAGGCGGGGGGGCGGCACAGATACGCAGTATTTT. Complete variable domain (other parts from reference TRBV2 and TRBJ2-3): EPEVTQTPSHQVTQMGQEVILRCVPISNHLYFYWYRQILGQKVEFLVSFYNNEISEKSEIFDDQFSVERPDGSNFTLKIRSTKLEDSAMYFCASRRGGGTDTQYFGPGTRLTVL.

In this sample, this clone turned up a few times. This rearrangement joins TRBV29-1 to TRBJ1-2, with D possibly TRBD1 on 6 matching bases. This CDR3 is 13 amino acids long. V gave up 7 bases and J gave up 4 bases, with 16 bases separating them. Germline CDR1 SQVTM, CDR2 ANQGSEA. The DNA of the CDR3 is TGCAGCGCCTCCGGGACAAAACGCTATGGCTACACCTTC. Translating gives CSASGTKRYGYTF.

The CDR3 DNA sequence: TGTGCCAGCAGCGTGGGGACAGGTAGGACTGAGCAGTTCTTC. Protein: CASSVGTGRTEQFF. The gene calls are TRBV9 and TRBJ2-1, with 8 bases identical to TRBD1. The trim removed 2 bases at V and 9 bases at J, leaving 7 bases unmatched. Germline V lookup: CDR1 SGDLS, CDR2 YYNGEE. The CDR3 sequence is 14 residues long.

The chain recombines TRBV20-1 with TRBJ1-4, with 7 bases fitting TRBD1. Per the germline V gene, CDR1 is DFQATT and CDR2 is SNEGSKA (reference sequence). Germline trimming cut 3 bases from V and 2 bases from J; bases unmatched to any gene: 6. The CDR3 extends over 15 amino acids. The CDR3: CSASRQGVTNEKLFF. Written as DNA, the CDR3 is TGCAGTGCTAGTAGACAGGGTGTGACTAATGAAAAACTGTTTTTT.

This clone was detected once. The gene calls are TRBV19 and TRBJ2-2, with 11 bases aligning to TRBD1. The CDR3 is 14 amino acids. The V segment lost 6 bases and the J segment 6 bases; nucleotides outside the gene matches: 3. Germline CDR1 and CDR2: LNHDA and SQIVND (reference sequence). The CDR3 protein is CASRGQGVAGELFF. CDR3 DNA sequence: TGTGCCAGTAGGGGACAGGGGGTCGCCGGGGAGCTGTTTTTT. The whole variable domain, remainder taken from reference TRBV19 and TRBJ2-2, is DGGITQSPKYLFRKEGQNVTLSCEQNLNHDAMYWYRQDPGQGLRLIYYSQIVNDFQKGDIAEGYSVSREKKESFPLTVTSAQKNPTAFYLCASRGQGVAGELFFGEGSRLTVL.

The chain combines TRBV6-5 with TRBJ1-6, with D unclear. This CDR3 spans 13 amino acids. Germline values: CDR1 MNHEY, CDR2 SVGAGI. Deletions cut 6 bases from V and 16 bases from J, with 19 bases between. The CDR3 DNA follows: TGTGCCAGCAGAATGACCTCCGGGAGAGGGCTCCACTTT. Protein product: CASRMTSGRGLHF.

The V call is TRBV12-3 or TRBV12-4, the J call TRBJ1-5; D might be TRBD1 (6 bases). V was trimmed by 8 bases and J by 6 bases, leaving 11 bases between them. The CDR3 is 12 residues long. CDR3 sequence reads: CASGGSGQPQHF. In nucleotides, the CDR3 is TGTGCCAGCGGGGGCTCGGGTCAGCCCCAGCATTTT.

This chain uses TRBV11-2 with TRBJ2-7, with 8 nucleotides matching TRBD1. J lost 2 bases, V lost 4 bases, and 4 bases had no gene match. Germline V gene lookup returns CDR1 SGHAT and CDR2 FQNNGV. This CDR3 spans 14 amino acids. The CDR3 DNA reads TGTGCCAGCAGCTCAGGGGGCCGAACCTACGAGCAGTACTTC. It specifies CASSSGGRTYEQYF.

The rearrangement uses TRBV18 and TRBJ2-3, with 12 bases matching TRBD1. J lost 4 bases, V lost 6 bases, and 14 bases had no gene match. The germline V gene has CDR1 KGHSH and CDR2 LQKENI. This CDR3 is 18 amino acids long. The CDR3 DNA reads as TGTGCCAGCTCGCCGGGACAGGGGGCGGTTTGGTTGGCAGATACGCAGTATTTT. This translates into CASSPGQGAVWLADTQYF.

V and J are TRBV6-5 and TRBJ1-2; tentative D call: TRBD1 (6 bases). Germline loops: CDR1 MNHEY, CDR2 SVGAGI. The V end was cut by 1 base, the J end by 7 bases, with 10 bases between. This CDR3 is built from 13 residues. The CDR3 protein is CASSYYTGSGYTF. DNA of the CDR3: TGTGCCAGCAGTTACTACACAGGGTCTGGCTACACCTTC.

The rearrangement uses TRBV28 and TRBJ1-1; D is perhaps TRBD1 (5 bases). CDR1 MDHEN and CDR2 SYDVKM come from the germline V gene. CDR3 length: 11 residues. Trimming removed 10 bases at V and 5 bases at J, with 11 bases between. The chain's CDR3 is CATWGGTEAFF. As DNA, the CDR3 is TGTGCCACCTGGGGGGGTACTGAAGCTTTCTTT.

This chain connects TRBV5-1 to TRBJ2-2; 8 bases map to TRBD2. The trim removed 0 bases at V and 8 bases at J, leaving 3 bases unmatched. This CDR3 is built from 14 residues. CDR1 SGHRS and CDR2 YFSETQ come from the germline V gene. The CDR3 DNA reads as TGCGCCAGCAGCTTGGCTCTAGCGGGTGGGGAGCTGTTTTTT. This translates into CASSLALAGGELFF.

CDR3 nucleotides: TGTGCCAGCTCCGGGACAGGGTCCGACGGAGGTAATGAAAAACTGTTTTTT. Residues: CASSGTGSDGGNEKLFF. The chain links TRBV10-3 to TRBJ1-4, with 9 bases fitting TRBD1. Germline V gene data show CDR1 as ENHRY and CDR2 as SYGVKD. V was pared by 10 bases and J by 4 bases, with 16 bases of the junction left unmatched. The CDR3 runs 17 residues.

This clone occurred once. This chain links TRBV4-2 with TRBJ1-5, with D perhaps TRBD1 (5 bases). There are 16 residues in the CDR3. V shed 0 bases and J shed 7 bases, with 16 bases lying between them. In germline, CDR1 is LGHNA, CDR2 YNFKEQ. CDR3 bases: TGTGCCAGCAGCCAAGAGGCTAACGGGGGACGGCAGCCCCAGCATTTT. This sequence encodes CASSQEANGGRQPQHF.

V is TRBV6-1 and J is TRBJ2-1; D perhaps matches TRBD2 (6 bases). V lost 4 bases and J 4 bases, leaving 17 bases between the germline ends. The CDR3 is 16 amino acids. Germline V gene data show CDR1 as MNHNS and CDR2 as SASEGT. CDR3 sequence (DNA): TGTGCCAGCAGTGCCATCCGGGGGTCGGTTTACAATGAGCAGTTCTTC. Translated, it gives CASSAIRGSVYNEQFF.

The chain recombines TRBV7-8 with TRBJ2-1, with TRBD1 identical over 10 bases. The CDR3 extends over 15 amino acids. Per the germline V gene, CDR1 is SGHVS and CDR2 is FQNEAQ. With V trimmed by 1 base and J by 6 bases, 3 bases remained unmatched. The CDR3 nucleotides are TGTGCCAGCAGCTTAGTATGGACAGGGGGCAATGAGCAGTTCTTC. It yields the protein CASSLVWTGGNEQFF. Full variable domain (rest looked up from reference TRBV7-8 and TRBJ2-1): GAGVSQSPRYKVAKRGQDVALRCDPISGHVSLFWYQQALGQGPEFLTYFQNEAQLDKSGLPSDRFFAERPEGSVSTLKIQRTQQEDSAVYLCASSLVWTGGNEQFFGPGTRLTVL.

The CDR3 DNA sequence: TGTGCCAGCAGCCCGACAGGGGCTGGAAACACCATATATTTT. This codes for CASSPTGAGNTIYF. The gene calls are TRBV5-4 and TRBJ1-3; 8 nucleotides match TRBD1. The V segment lost 4 bases and the J segment 2 bases; nucleotides outside the gene matches: 2. The germline CDR1 and CDR2 sequences are SGHNT and YYREEE (reference sequence). CDR3 length: 14 amino acids.

This clone appeared a single time. The J gene is TRBJ2-5, the V gene TRBV2, with D maybe TRBD1 (6 bases). Trimming stripped 7 bases from V and 5 bases from J, with 14 bases between. Germline values: CDR1 SNHLY, CDR2 FYNNEI. This CDR3 spans 13 amino acids. In DNA form, the CDR3 reads TGTGCCAGCACAAACAGGGCCAGGGAGACCCAGTACTTC. Residues: CASTNRARETQYF.

The chain recombines TRBV2 with TRBJ1-1; D is unclear. Germline CDR1 and CDR2: SNHLY and FYNNEI. The CDR3 spans 13 residues. The V gene lost 4 bases and the J gene lost 1 base, with 7 bases spanning the gap. CDR3 coding DNA: TGTGCCAGCAGTGCACTGAAGAACACTGAAGCTTTCTTT. It is translated as CASSALKNTEAFF.

The V call is TRBV9, the J call TRBJ1-4; possible D gene TRBD1, 6 bases. Trimming stripped 4 bases from V and 5 bases from J, with 12 bases between. The CDR3 sequence is 14 residues long. Per the germline V gene, CDR1 is SGDLS and CDR2 is YYNGEE. In DNA, the CDR3 is TGTGCCAGCAGCCTGGGACATGGAAATGAAAAACTGTTTTTT. Translating gives CASSLGHGNEKLFF. The variable domain in full, with the rest retrieved from reference TRBV9 and TRBJ1-4, is DSGVTQTPKHLITATGQRVTLRCSPRSGDLSVYWYQQSLDQGLQFLIQYYNGEERAKGNILERFSAQQFPDLHSELNLSSLELGDSALYFCASSLGHGNEKLFFGSGTQLSVL.

The rearrangement uses TRBV7-9 and TRBJ2-7; 8 bases fit TRBD2. The V and J ends lost 5 bases and 5 bases, in that order; junction bases with no gene match: 5. Germline V gene data show CDR1 as SEHNR and CDR2 as FQNEAQ (reference sequence). This CDR3 spans 13 amino acids. The CDR3 DNA sequence: TGTGCCAGCAGCCTGAGCGGGGGAAACGAGCAGTACTTC. This encodes CASSLSGGNEQYF.

This clone was recorded only once. The CDR3 DNA sequence: TGTGCCAGCAGCGGAGGACAGGGGTACTCCTACAATGAGCAGTTCTTC. It specifies CASSGGQGYSYNEQFF. J is TRBJ2-1 and V is TRBV5-4, with 9 bases lining up with TRBD1. V lost 4 bases and J lost 0; bases outside the gene matches: 5. Per the germline V gene, CDR1 is SGHNT and CDR2 is YYREEE (reference sequence). This CDR3 spans 16 amino acids.

This clone was seen more than once but under ten times. The chain links TRBV5-6 to TRBJ1-6; TRBD1 matches at 9 bases. V was clipped by 3 bases and J by 7 bases; unmatched bases: 11. CDR3 size: 17 residues. Germline CDR1 reads SGHDT; CDR2 reads YYEEEE. This CDR3 reads CASSWGGQGFPNSPLHF. CDR3 DNA: TGTGCCAGCAGCTGGGGGGGACAGGGCTTCCCGAATTCACCCCTCCACTTT.

The chain is built from TRBV18 and TRBJ2-7; TRBD2 matches at 9 bases. The CDR3 contains 16 residues. Germline V gene data show CDR1 as KGHSH and CDR2 as LQKENI. V was clipped by 3 bases and J by 0 bases; unmatched bases: 6. The CDR3 coding sequence is TGTGCCAGCTCACCTTCCGCGGGGGGGTACTCCTACGAGCAGTACTTC. This translates into CASSPSAGGYSYEQYF.

This clone was recorded only once. V is TRBV19 and J is TRBJ2-3, with 10 bases matching TRBD1. V dropped 6 bases and J dropped 4; count of bases not matched to a gene: 10. This CDR3 spans 16 amino acids. Germline lookup yields CDR1 LNHDA and CDR2 SQIVND (reference sequence). CDR3 nucleotide sequence: TGTGCCAGTAGGAAAGAACGACAGGGGGCCCCAGATACGCAGTATTTT. Protein: CASRKERQGAPDTQYF.